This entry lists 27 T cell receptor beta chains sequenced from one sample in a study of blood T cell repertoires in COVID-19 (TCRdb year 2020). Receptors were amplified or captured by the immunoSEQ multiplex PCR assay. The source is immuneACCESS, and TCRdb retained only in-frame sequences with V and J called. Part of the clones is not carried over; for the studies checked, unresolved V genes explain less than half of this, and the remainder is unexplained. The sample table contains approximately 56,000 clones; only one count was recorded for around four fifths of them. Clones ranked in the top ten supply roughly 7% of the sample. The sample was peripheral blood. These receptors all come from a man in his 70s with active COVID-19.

CDR3 DNA sequence: TGTGCCAGCAGTTACTTGACTAGTCGTGACACTGAAGCTTTCTTT. Translation: CASSYLTSRDTEAFF. V usage is TRBV6-2 or TRBV6-3 and J usage is TRBJ1-1; D is unresolved. From germline, CDR1 is MNHEY and CDR2 SVGEGT. The germline V and J ends were trimmed by 1 base and 3 bases, with 12 bases remaining between them. The CDR3 has 15 residues.

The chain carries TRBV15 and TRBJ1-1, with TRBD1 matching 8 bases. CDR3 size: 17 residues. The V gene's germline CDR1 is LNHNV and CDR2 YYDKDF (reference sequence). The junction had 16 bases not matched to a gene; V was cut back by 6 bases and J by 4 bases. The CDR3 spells CATSTRPRGRFLTEAFF. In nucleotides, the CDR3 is TGTGCCACCAGTACCCGTCCCAGGGGGCGATTTCTCACTGAAGCTTTCTTT.

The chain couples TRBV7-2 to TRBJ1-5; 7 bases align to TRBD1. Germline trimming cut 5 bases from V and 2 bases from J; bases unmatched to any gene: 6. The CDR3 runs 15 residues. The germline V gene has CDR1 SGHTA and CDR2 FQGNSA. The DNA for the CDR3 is TGTGCCAGCAGCCCTGACAGGGCGGGCAATCAGCCCCAGCATTTT. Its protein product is CASSPDRAGNQPQHF. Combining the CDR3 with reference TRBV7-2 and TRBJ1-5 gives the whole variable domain GAGVSQSPSNKVTEKGKDVELRCDPISGHTALYWYRQSLGQGLEFLIYFQGNSAPDKSGLPSDRFSAERTGGSVSTLTIQRTQQEDSAVYLCASSPDRAGNQPQHFGDGTRLSIL.

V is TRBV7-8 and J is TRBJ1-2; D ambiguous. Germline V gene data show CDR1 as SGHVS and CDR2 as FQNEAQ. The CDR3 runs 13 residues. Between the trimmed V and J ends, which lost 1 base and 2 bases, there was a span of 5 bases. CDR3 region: CASSLGGNYGYTF. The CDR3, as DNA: TGTGCCAGCAGCTTAGGAGGGAACTATGGCTACACCTTC.

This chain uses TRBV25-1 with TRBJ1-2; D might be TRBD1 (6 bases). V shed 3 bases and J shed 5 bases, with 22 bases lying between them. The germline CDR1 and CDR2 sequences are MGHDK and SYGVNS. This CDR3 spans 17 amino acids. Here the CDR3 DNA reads TGTGCCAGCAGTGATCTGCAGGGGCCATCTCAAGTTTATGGCTACACCTTC. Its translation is CASSDLQGPSQVYGYTF.

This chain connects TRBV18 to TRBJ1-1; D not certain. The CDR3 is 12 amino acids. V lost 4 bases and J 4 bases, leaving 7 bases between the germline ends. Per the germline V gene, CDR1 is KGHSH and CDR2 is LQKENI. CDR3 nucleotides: TGTGCCAGCTCACGGAGTGCCACTGAAGCTTTCTTT. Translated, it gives CASSRSATEAFF.

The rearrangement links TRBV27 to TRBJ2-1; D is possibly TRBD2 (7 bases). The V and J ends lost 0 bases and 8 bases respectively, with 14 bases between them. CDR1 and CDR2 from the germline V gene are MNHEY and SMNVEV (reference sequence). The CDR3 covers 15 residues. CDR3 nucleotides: TGTGCCAGCAGTTTATCGGGGAGGGGGTTCTATGAGCAGTTCTTC. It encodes CASSLSGRGFYEQFF.

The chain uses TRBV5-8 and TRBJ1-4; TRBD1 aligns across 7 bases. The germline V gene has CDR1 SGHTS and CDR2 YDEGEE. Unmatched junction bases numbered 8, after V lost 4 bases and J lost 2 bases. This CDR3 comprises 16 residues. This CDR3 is CASSPYGGQTNEKLFF. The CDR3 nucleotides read TGTGCCAGCAGCCCATACGGGGGACAGACTAATGAAAAACTGTTTTTT.

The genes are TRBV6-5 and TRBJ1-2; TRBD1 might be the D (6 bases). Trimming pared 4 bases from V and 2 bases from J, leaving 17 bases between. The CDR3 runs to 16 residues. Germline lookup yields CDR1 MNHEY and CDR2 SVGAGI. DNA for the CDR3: TGTGCCAGCAGTTTGGGGCAGGGGAAGGGAAACTATGGCTACACCTTC. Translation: CASSLGQGKGNYGYTF.

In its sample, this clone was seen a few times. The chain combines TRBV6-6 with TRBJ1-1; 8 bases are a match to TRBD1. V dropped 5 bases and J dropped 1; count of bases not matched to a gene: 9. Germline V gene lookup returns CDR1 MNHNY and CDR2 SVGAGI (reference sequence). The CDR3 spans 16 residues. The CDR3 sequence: CASSPTTGTGNTEAFF. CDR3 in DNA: TGTGCCAGCAGTCCCACCACCGGGACAGGGAACACTGAAGCTTTCTTT.

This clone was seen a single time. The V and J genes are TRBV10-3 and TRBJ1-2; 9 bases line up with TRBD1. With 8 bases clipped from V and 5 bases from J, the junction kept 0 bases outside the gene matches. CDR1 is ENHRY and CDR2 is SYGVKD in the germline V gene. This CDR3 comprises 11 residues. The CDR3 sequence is CAIGTGYGYTF. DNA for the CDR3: TGTGCCATCGGGACAGGGTATGGCTACACCTTC.

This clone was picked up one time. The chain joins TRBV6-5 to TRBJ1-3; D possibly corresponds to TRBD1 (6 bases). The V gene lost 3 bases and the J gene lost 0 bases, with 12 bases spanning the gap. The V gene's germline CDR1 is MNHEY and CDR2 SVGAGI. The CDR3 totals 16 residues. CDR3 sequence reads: CASSYGQTFSGNTIYF. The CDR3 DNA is TGTGCCAGCAGTTATGGACAGACGTTCTCTGGAAACACCATATATTTT.

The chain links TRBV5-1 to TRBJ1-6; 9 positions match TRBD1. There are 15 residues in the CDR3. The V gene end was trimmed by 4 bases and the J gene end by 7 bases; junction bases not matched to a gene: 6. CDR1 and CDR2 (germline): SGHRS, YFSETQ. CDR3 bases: TGCGCCAGCAGCCCGGGACAGGGAGGCAATTCACCCCTCCACTTT. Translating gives CASSPGQGGNSPLHF.

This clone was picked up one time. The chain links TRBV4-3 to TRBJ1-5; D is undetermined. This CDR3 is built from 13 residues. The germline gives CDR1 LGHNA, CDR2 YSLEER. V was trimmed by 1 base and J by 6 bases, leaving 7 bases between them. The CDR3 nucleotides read TGCGCCAGCAGCCAAGTTTCCGGTCAGCCCCAGCATTTT. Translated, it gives CASSQVSGQPQHF.

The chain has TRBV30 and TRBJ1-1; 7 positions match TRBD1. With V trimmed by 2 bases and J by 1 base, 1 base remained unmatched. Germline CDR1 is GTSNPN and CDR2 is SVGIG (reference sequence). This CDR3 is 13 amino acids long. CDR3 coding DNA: TGTGCCTGGAGTAGGACAGGGAACACTGAAGCTTTCTTT. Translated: CAWSRTGNTEAFF.

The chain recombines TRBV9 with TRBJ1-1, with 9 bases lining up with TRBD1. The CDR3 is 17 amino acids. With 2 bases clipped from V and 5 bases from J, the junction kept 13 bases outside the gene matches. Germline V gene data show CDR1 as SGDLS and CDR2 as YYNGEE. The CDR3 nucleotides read TGTGCCAGCAGCGTTACAACAGGGGGCGTATTTGGTACTGAAGCTTTCTTT. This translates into CASSVTTGGVFGTEAFF.

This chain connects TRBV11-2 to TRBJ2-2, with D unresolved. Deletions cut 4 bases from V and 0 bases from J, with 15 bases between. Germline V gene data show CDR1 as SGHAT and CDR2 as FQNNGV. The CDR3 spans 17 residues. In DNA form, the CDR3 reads TGTGCCAGCAGCTACAGATCACGTTCTTCGAACACCGGGGAGCTGTTTTTT. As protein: CASSYRSRSSNTGELFF.

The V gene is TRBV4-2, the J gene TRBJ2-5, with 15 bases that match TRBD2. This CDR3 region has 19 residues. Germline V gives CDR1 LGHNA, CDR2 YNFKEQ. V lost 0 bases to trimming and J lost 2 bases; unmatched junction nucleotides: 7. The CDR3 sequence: CASSQEWTSGGGRQETQYF. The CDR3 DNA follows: TGTGCCAGCAGCCAAGAATGGACTAGCGGGGGGGGTAGACAAGAGACCCAGTACTTC.

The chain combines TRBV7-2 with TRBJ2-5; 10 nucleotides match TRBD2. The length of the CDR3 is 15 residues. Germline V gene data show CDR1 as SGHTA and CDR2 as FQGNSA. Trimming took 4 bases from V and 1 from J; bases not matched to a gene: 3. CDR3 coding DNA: TGTGCCAGCAGCTCGCTAGCGGGGGCCCAAGAGACCCAGTACTTC. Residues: CASSSLAGAQETQYF.

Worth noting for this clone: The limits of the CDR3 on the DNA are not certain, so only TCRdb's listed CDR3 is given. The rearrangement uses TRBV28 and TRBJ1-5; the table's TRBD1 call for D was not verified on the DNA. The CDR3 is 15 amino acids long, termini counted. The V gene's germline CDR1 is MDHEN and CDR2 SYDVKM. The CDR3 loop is CASSTSTGGNQPQHF.

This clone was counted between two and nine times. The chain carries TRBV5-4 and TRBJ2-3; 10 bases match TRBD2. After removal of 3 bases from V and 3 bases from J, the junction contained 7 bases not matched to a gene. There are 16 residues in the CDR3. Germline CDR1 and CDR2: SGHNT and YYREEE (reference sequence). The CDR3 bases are TGTGCCAGCAGCTCACCTACTAGCGGGGCGACAGATACGCAGTATTTT. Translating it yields CASSSPTSGATDTQYF.

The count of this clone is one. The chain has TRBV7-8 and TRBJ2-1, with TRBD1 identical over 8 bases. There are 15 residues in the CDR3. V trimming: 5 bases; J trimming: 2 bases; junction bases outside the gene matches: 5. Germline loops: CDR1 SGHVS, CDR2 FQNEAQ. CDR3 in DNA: TGTGCCAGCAGCCGAGACAGGGGAACCTACAATGAGCAGTTCTTC. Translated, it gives CASSRDRGTYNEQFF.

In nucleotides, the CDR3 is TGTGCCAGCAGCTTAACTTTTAGAGGCACCGATAGCAATCAGCCCCAGCATTTT. Protein sequence: CASSLTFRGTDSNQPQHF. V gene TRBV5-6 combines with J gene TRBJ1-5, with D uncertain. V was cut by 2 bases and J by 0 bases, with 18 bases left in between. This CDR3 contains 18 residues. From germline, CDR1 is SGHDT and CDR2 YYEEEE. The full variable domain, with the rest looked up from reference TRBV5-6 and TRBJ1-5, is DAGVTQSPTHLIKTRGQQVTLRCSPKSGHDTVSWYQQALGQGPQFIFQYYEEEERQRGNFPDRFSGHQFPNYSSELNVNALLLGDSALYLCASSLTFRGTDSNQPQHFGDGTRLSIL.

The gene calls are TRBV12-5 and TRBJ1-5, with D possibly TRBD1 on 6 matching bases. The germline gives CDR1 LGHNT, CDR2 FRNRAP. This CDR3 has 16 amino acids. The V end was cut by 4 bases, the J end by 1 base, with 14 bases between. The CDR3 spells CASGSETGVSNQPQHF. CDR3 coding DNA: TGTGCTAGTGGTTCTGAGACAGGAGTCAGCAATCAGCCCCAGCATTTT.

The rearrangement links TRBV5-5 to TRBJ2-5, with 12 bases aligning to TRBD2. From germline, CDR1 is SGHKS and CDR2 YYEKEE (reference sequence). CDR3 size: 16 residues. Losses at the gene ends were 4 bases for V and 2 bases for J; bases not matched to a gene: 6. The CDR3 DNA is TGTGCCAGCAGCCCGGCGACTAGCGGGAGACAAGAGACCCAGTACTTC. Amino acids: CASSPATSGRQETQYF.

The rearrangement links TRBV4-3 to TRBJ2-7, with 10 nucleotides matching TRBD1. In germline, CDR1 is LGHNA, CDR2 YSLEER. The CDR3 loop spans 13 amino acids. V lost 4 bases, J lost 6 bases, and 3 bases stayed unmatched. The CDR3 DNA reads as TGCGCCAGCAGCCGGGACAGGGGAAGCGAGCAGTACTTC. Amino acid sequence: CASSRDRGSEQYF.

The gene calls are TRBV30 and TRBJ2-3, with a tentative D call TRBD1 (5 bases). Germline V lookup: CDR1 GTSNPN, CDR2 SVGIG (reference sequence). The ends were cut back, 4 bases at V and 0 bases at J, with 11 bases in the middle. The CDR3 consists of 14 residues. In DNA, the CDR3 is TGTGCCTGGAAAGTGACAGCTAGCACAGATACGCAGTATTTT. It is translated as CAWKVTASTDTQYF.